This TCR beta chain appears in the sequencing data of a study of T cell responses to AZD1222 COVID-19 vaccine. Background on the study: Second-dose recipients at about 4 or about 12 weeks were treated as one pooled group.

This CDR3 is built from 15 residues. Losses at the gene ends were 5 bases for V and 4 bases for J; bases not matched to a gene: 9. CDR1 SEHNR and CDR2 FQNEAQ come from the germline V gene (reference sequence). Study observations and caveats: A rise in Spike-specific TCR breadth and depth followed two AZD1222 doses.

The data were produced by immunoSEQ multiplex PCR, yet TCRdb's version contains in-frame clones alone and is incomplete. The sample has fewer than 65,000 clones, about 79% seen once. A word on this clone: Antigen specificity is unknown.

V gene TRBV7-9 combines with J gene TRBJ1-2, with 8 nucleotides matching TRBD1. The sample was peripheral blood, taken on day 0 of AZD1222 vaccination. The sequence was obtained from an adult in good health. DNA for the CDR3: TGTGCCAGCAGCCCGGCAGGGGGCTACCCCTATGGCTACACCTTC. This codes for CASSPAGGYPYGYTF.